A selection of T cell receptor beta chains follows, all from one sample in a study of blood T cells in healthy people across ages. MiXCR, run by TCRdb on the 5' RACE reads, gives a single entry per CDR3 protein. The sample carries about 1.8 million distinct CDR3 sequences, about 50% recorded once. Sequenced: blood. The receptor set was obtained from a middle-aged woman in good health. CDR3s include the opening cysteine and the closing phenylalanine or tryptophan. The D gene is left open where the match is weak.

d_gene: TRBD1
j_gene: TRBJ2-7
v_gene: TRBV20-1
CDR3aa: CSATLSDGTGGTYEQYF

d_gene: NA
j_gene: NA
v_gene: TRBV13
CDR3aa: CASSSVINEQYF

d_gene: NA
j_gene: TRBJ2-7
v_gene: TRBV4-1
CDR3aa: CAGSQPGTPYEQYF

d_gene: TRBD2
j_gene: TRBJ2-1
v_gene: TRBV13
CDR3aa: CASRPRTSGGAWDEQFF

d_gene: NA
j_gene: TRBJ1-2
v_gene: TRBV6-5
CDR3aa: CASSGLDSLLSGYTF

d_gene: NA
j_gene: TRBJ2-1
v_gene: TRBV13
CDR3aa: CASTERGGPRNNEQFF

d_gene: TRBD2
j_gene: TRBJ2-1
v_gene: TRBV5-1
CDR3aa: CASSKGLAGVPVHNEQFF

d_gene: NA
j_gene: TRBJ2-3
v_gene: TRBV9
CDR3aa: CASSVEVGGRTDTQYF

d_gene: NA
j_gene: TRBJ2-3
v_gene: TRBV2
CDR3aa: CASSRASNTDTQYF

d_gene: NA
j_gene: TRBJ1-4
v_gene: TRBV29-1
CDR3aa: CSARDSVSEKLFF

d_gene: NA
j_gene: TRBJ1-1
v_gene: TRBV12-3/TRBV12-4
CDR3aa: CASSFNPEGMNTEAFF

d_gene: TRBD2
j_gene: TRBJ2-1
v_gene: TRBV11-2
CDR3aa: CASSLARRTSGGGYNEQFF

d_gene: NA
j_gene: TRBJ2-1
v_gene: TRBV9
CDR3aa: CASSVAYNEQFF

d_gene: TRBD1
j_gene: TRBJ1-1
v_gene: TRBV20-1
CDR3aa: CSARTGGGPEAFF

d_gene: NA
j_gene: TRBJ2-7
v_gene: TRBV6-2/TRBV6-3
CDR3aa: CASSHEGGREWSYEQYF

d_gene: NA
j_gene: TRBJ2-5
v_gene: TRBV20-1
CDR3aa: CSAREGTASVTQYF

d_gene: NA
j_gene: NA
v_gene: TRBV20-1
CDR3aa: CSAIGLTKNIQYF

d_gene: NA
j_gene: TRBJ2-7
v_gene: TRBV5-5
CDR3aa: CANSFYEGYEQYF

d_gene: TRBD1
j_gene: TRBJ2-5
v_gene: TRBV7-2
CDR3aa: CASSLVTTGRSYERYF

d_gene: TRBD2
j_gene: TRBJ2-5
v_gene: TRBV20-1
CDR3aa: CSARDPWRASGADQETQYF

d_gene: NA
j_gene: TRBJ2-7
v_gene: TRBV12-3/TRBV12-4
CDR3aa: CASTLTTYNEQYF

d_gene: NA
j_gene: TRBJ2-1
v_gene: TRBV7-7
CDR3aa: CASTRRPGAGEQFF

d_gene: NA
j_gene: TRBJ2-1
v_gene: TRBV24-1
CDR3aa: CATRGLPQGRDNEQFF

d_gene: NA
j_gene: TRBJ2-5
v_gene: TRBV18
CDR3aa: CVSAPRRQETQYF

d_gene: NA
j_gene: TRBJ1-2
v_gene: TRBV7-2
CDR3aa: CASSLEADSYYGYTF

d_gene: NA
j_gene: TRBJ2-5
v_gene: TRBV11-2
CDR3aa: CASSFPGPEETQYF

d_gene: TRBD2
j_gene: TRBJ2-5
v_gene: TRBV7-2
CDR3aa: CASNRRVSGIGETQYF

d_gene: TRBD2
j_gene: TRBJ2-3
v_gene: TRBV29-1
CDR3aa: CSGRGGSTDTQYF

d_gene: TRBD1
j_gene: TRBJ2-5
v_gene: TRBV28
CDR3aa: CASSWDRDQLSQETQYF

d_gene: TRBD2
j_gene: TRBJ2-3
v_gene: TRBV20-1
CDR3aa: CSARLAGARDTQYF

d_gene: TRBD1
j_gene: TRBJ1-5
v_gene: TRBV20-1
CDR3aa: CSAHRDRGLQPQHF

d_gene: NA
j_gene: TRBJ1-2
v_gene: TRBV3-1
CDR3aa: CASSQRGGDGYTF

d_gene: NA
j_gene: TRBJ1-2
v_gene: TRBV27
CDR3aa: CASSSGHSYTF

d_gene: TRBD2
j_gene: TRBJ2-3
v_gene: TRBV29-1
CDR3aa: CSVAGLAGGKDTQYF

d_gene: TRBD1
j_gene: TRBJ2-1
v_gene: TRBV6-8
CDR3aa: CASNAGQGHNEQFF

d_gene: NA
j_gene: TRBJ1-1
v_gene: TRBV6-5
CDR3aa: CASSYTMTAPTAFF

d_gene: TRBD2
j_gene: TRBJ2-5
v_gene: TRBV12-3/TRBV12-4
CDR3aa: CASNTQRGAQETQYF

d_gene: TRBD1
j_gene: NA
v_gene: TRBV7-6
CDR3aa: CASRSGQGPQETQYF

d_gene: TRBD2
j_gene: TRBJ2-1
v_gene: TRBV6-2/TRBV6-3
CDR3aa: CASSDRLAGGSSEQFF

d_gene: NA
j_gene: NA
v_gene: TRBV20-1
CDR3aa: CSARPGNVYEQYF

d_gene: NA
j_gene: TRBJ1-1
v_gene: TRBV28
CDR3aa: CASSFPPLRGMRAEAFF

d_gene: TRBD1
j_gene: TRBJ2-5
v_gene: TRBV7-2
CDR3aa: CASSLGRGPSETQYF

d_gene: TRBD2
j_gene: TRBJ2-1
v_gene: TRBV12-3/TRBV12-4
CDR3aa: CASSLRGGQYDEQFF

d_gene: NA
j_gene: TRBJ2-5
v_gene: TRBV20-1
CDR3aa: CSARDFRAGETQYF